This TCR beta chain was sequenced during a study of blood T cell repertoires in COVID-19. Study information: From the United States, Italy and Spain came samples of acute and convalescent COVID-19. Nucleic acid was either cDNA or gDNA, and it came from T cells, B-cell-depleted T cells, or PBMCs.

Original processing methods: Nucleated cell counts were estimated from reference gene primer amplification. This table comes from immunoSEQ multiplex PCR, and its TCRdb copy is limited to in-frame clones, with some not included. V and J calls and clone size come straight from that table; D and trimming were deduced from the DNA. Altogether under 100,000 clones are present, around 92% being singletons, with the ten largest covering about 5.9%. Germline V gene data show CDR1 as MNHEY and CDR2 as SVGAGI. Trimming at V came to 4 bases and at J to 10 bases, leaving 8 bases not matched to a gene. The CDR3 is 15 residues long.

The chain employs TRBV6-5 and TRBJ1-6; 9 bases are shared with TRBD1. The TCR was taken from a woman aged 55-69 years with active COVID-19. The sequenced sample consisted of peripheral blood. CDR3 residues: CASSSAGQGGSPLHF. Here the CDR3 DNA reads TGTGCCAGCAGTTCGGCGGGACAGGGTGGGTCACCCCTCCACTTT.